Each of the 23 T cell receptor beta chains below was sequenced from the same sample in a study of graft-versus-host responses after intestinal transplantation. Assay used: immunoSEQ multiplex PCR; TCRdb lists only in-frame clones, some missing. The sample shows more than 12,000 clones, around 96% of them seen only once. This sample comprised PBMCs, obtained 9 days after transplant. These receptors were obtained from a human patient who received an intestinal transplant, so some T cells may come from the graft donor.

This chain joins TRBV9 and TRBJ2-1; 13 bases fit TRBD2. Germline values: CDR1 SGDLS, CDR2 YYNGEE. There are 17 residues in the CDR3. Trimming cost V 4 bases and J 3 bases; bases outside gene matches: 7. The CDR3 reads CASSKGTSGIIYNEQFF. The CDR3 DNA follows: TGTGCCAGCAGCAAGGGGACTAGCGGGATTATCTACAATGAGCAGTTCTTC.

The chain is built from TRBV9 and TRBJ2-7; D could derive from TRBD1 or TRBD2 (5 bases each). Trimming shortened V by 4 bases and J by 5 bases, and 10 bases separated the two germline ends. The length of the CDR3 is 12 residues. CDR1 and CDR2 (germline): SGDLS, YYNGEE. This chain's CDR3 is CASSPGRDEQYF. As DNA, the CDR3 is TGTGCCAGCAGCCCGGGACGGGACGAGCAGTACTTC.

The chain joins TRBV6-1 to TRBJ1-2, with D possibly TRBD1 on 5 matching bases. Trimming removed 7 bases from V and 4 bases from J, with 16 bases in between. The CDR3 runs 14 residues. In germline, CDR1 is MNHNS, CDR2 SASEGT. CDR3 nucleotides: TGTGCCAGCACCCTACGTAGGGGAACCTATGGCTACACCTTC. It translates to CASTLRRGTYGYTF.

The rearrangement joins TRBV4-1 to TRBJ1-1; D may be TRBD1 (6 bases). Germline values: CDR1 MGHRA, CDR2 YSYEKL. The CDR3 loop spans 14 amino acids. The ends were cut back, 4 bases at V and 0 bases at J, with 9 bases in the middle. This CDR3 is CASSPGQMNTEAFF. The CDR3 DNA reads as TGCGCCAGCAGCCCCGGACAGATGAACACTGAAGCTTTCTTT.

The V and J genes are TRBV4-2 and TRBJ1-1; D not resolved. Germline V gene sequence: CDR1 LGHNA, CDR2 YNFKEQ. V was cut by 0 bases and J by 2 bases, with 13 bases left in between. CDR3 length: 16 residues. The CDR3 loop is CASSQERSQANTEAFF. CDR3 DNA: TGTGCCAGCAGCCAAGAGAGATCCCAGGCCAACACTGAAGCTTTCTTT.

The rearrangement links TRBV7-9 to TRBJ2-7, with no clear D. V lost 5 bases and J lost 2, with 10 bases in between. Germline loops: CDR1 SEHNR, CDR2 FQNEAQ (reference sequence). The CDR3 runs 13 residues. The chain's CDR3 is CASSDGRTYEQYF. The CDR3 region has the DNA TGTGCCAGCAGCGACGGCCGGACCTACGAGCAGTACTTC.

Only one count was recorded for this clone. The rearrangement links TRBV6-1 to TRBJ2-7; D remains unclear. In germline, CDR1 is MNHNS, CDR2 SASEGT. V gave up 5 bases and J gave up 0 bases, with 11 bases separating them. The length of the CDR3 is 14 residues. CDR3 bases: TGTGCCAGCAGTTCCCGACGGAGCTCCTACGAGCAGTACTTC. Translating gives CASSSRRSSYEQYF.

The gene calls are TRBV28 and TRBJ2-5; TRBD2 matches at 7 bases. The germline gives CDR1 MDHEN, CDR2 SYDVKM. The CDR3 has 17 amino acids. With 8 bases clipped from V and 1 base from J, the junction kept 16 bases outside the gene matches. The CDR3 here is CASCPNYPSGVQETQYF. Here the CDR3 DNA reads TGTGCCAGCTGTCCCAATTATCCTAGCGGAGTCCAAGAGACCCAGTACTTC.

The chain is built from TRBV29-1 and TRBJ2-5; 7 bases line up with TRBD2. The CDR3 is 14 amino acids. Germline V gives CDR1 SQVTM, CDR2 ANQGSEA. The V segment lost 2 bases and the J segment 4 bases; nucleotides outside the gene matches: 7. CDR3 in DNA: TGCAGCGTTGAAATGGCGGGAGTGGCAGAGACCCAGTACTTC. Amino acids: CSVEMAGVAETQYF.

The chain recombines TRBV19 with TRBJ1-5; D perhaps matches TRBD1 (6 bases). CDR3 length: 14 residues. V shed 5 bases and J shed 4 bases, with 12 bases lying between them. Germline assignment: CDR1 LNHDA and CDR2 SQIVND (reference sequence). The CDR3 DNA is TGTGCCAGTAGTTTTAGGGGGGCGAATCAGCCCCAGCATTTT. It specifies CASSFRGANQPQHF.

CDR3 nucleotide sequence: TGTGCCAGTAGCTCGACTGTGAACACTGAAGCTTTCTTT. This translates into CASSSTVNTEAFF. The genes are TRBV19 and TRBJ1-1; D ambiguous. Germline CDR1 reads LNHDA; CDR2 reads SQIVND (reference sequence). There are 13 residues in the CDR3. Deletions cut 6 bases from V and 0 bases from J, with 8 bases between. Together with reference TRBV19 and TRBJ1-1, the CDR3 gives the full variable domain: DGGITQSPKYLFRKEGQNVTLSCEQNLNHDAMYWYRQDPGQGLRLIYYSQIVNDFQKGDIAEGYSVSREKKESFPLTVTSAQKNPTAFYLCASSSTVNTEAFFGQGTRLTVV.

The chain links TRBV2 to TRBJ2-7; no firm D call. Germline CDR1 reads SNHLY; CDR2 reads FYNNEI. The CDR3 totals 13 residues. V was shortened by 7 bases and J by 2 bases, with 12 bases between the two germline ends. For the CDR3, the DNA is TGTGCCAGCACCGAAACGAGCCCCTACGAGCAGTACTTC. Residues: CASTETSPYEQYF.

The chain uses TRBV7-2 and TRBJ2-7, with D perhaps matching TRBD2 (6 bases). Germline CDR1 reads SGHTA; CDR2 reads FQGNSA. V lost 4 bases and J lost 3, with 13 bases in between. The CDR3 runs to 14 residues. CDR3 nucleotide sequence: TGTGCCAGCAGCTACCTCCCCGGGAGCTACGAGCAGTACTTC. Its translation is CASSYLPGSYEQYF. Together with reference TRBV7-2 and TRBJ2-7, the CDR3 gives the full variable domain: GAGVSQSPSNKVTEKGKDVELRCDPISGHTALYWYRQSLGQGLEFLIYFQGNSAPDKSGLPSDRFSAERTGGSVSTLTIQRTQQEDSAVYLCASSYLPGSYEQYFGPGTRLTVT.

The chain couples TRBV30 to TRBJ2-7; the D is unclear. Trimming cost V 3 bases and J 2 bases, with 8 bases left between them. Germline V lookup: CDR1 GTSNPN, CDR2 SVGIG (reference sequence). The CDR3 extends over 12 amino acids. DNA for the CDR3: TGTGCCTGGAGCGCCTCACCCTACGAGCAGTACTTC. As protein: CAWSASPYEQYF.

The chain links TRBV7-3 to TRBJ2-2; 7 bases agree with TRBD2. J gave up 3 bases and V 4 bases, and 5 bases lay outside the gene matches. The germline V gene has CDR1 SGHTA and CDR2 FQGTGA. This CDR3 region has 15 residues. CDR3 residues: CASSWGLADTGELFF. The CDR3 region has the DNA TGTGCCAGCAGCTGGGGCCTAGCGGACACCGGGGAGCTGTTTTTT. Full variable domain (outside the CDR3, taken from reference TRBV7-3 and TRBJ2-2): GAGVSQTPSNKVTEKGKYVELRCDPISGHTALYWYRQSLGQGPEFLIYFQGTGAADDSGLPNDRFFAVRPEGSVSTLKIQRTERGDSAVYLCASSWGLADTGELFFGEGSRLTVL.

The CDR3 bases are TGCGCCAGCAGCCAAAACAGCGGCTCCGGGGATGGCTACACCTTC. It encodes CASSQNSGSGDGYTF. This chain links TRBV4-1 with TRBJ1-2; no clear D gene. V was shortened by 2 bases and J by 6 bases, with 16 bases between the two germline ends. The germline CDR1 and CDR2 sequences are MGHRA and YSYEKL. The CDR3 is made up of 15 amino acids.

V usage is TRBV19 and J usage is TRBJ2-5; no clear D. Germline CDR1 LNHDA, CDR2 SQIVND (reference sequence). The V end lost 1 base, the J end lost 1 base, and 10 bases lay between the germline ends. There are 15 residues in the CDR3. This CDR3 reads CASSIGRGLQETQYF. The CDR3 DNA is TGTGCCAGTAGTATAGGGAGAGGTCTCCAAGAGACCCAGTACTTC.

The CDR3 here is CASSQEEASGAYEQYF. The CDR3 DNA sequence: TGTGCCAGCAGCCAAGAGGAGGCTAGCGGGGCCTACGAGCAGTACTTC. V usage is TRBV4-2 and J usage is TRBJ2-7, with 9 nucleotides matching TRBD2. Germline CDR1 LGHNA, CDR2 YNFKEQ. The CDR3 is 16 residues long. V lost 0 bases and J lost 2; bases outside the gene matches: 5.

The chain carries TRBV7-8 and TRBJ1-5; perhaps TRBD1 as D (5 bases). V lost 3 bases to trimming and J lost 3 bases, with 9 bases between them. The CDR3 runs to 14 residues. CDR1 SGHVS and CDR2 FQNEAQ come from the germline V gene. CDR3 DNA: TGTGCCAGCAGCTTCGACAGTTTCAATCAGCCCCAGCATTTT. Amino acids: CASSFDSFNQPQHF. The variable domain in full, with the rest retrieved from reference TRBV7-8 and TRBJ1-5, is GAGVSQSPRYKVAKRGQDVALRCDPISGHVSLFWYQQALGQGPEFLTYFQNEAQLDKSGLPSDRFFAERPEGSVSTLKIQRTQQEDSAVYLCASSFDSFNQPQHFGDGTRLSIL.

The J gene is TRBJ2-7, the V gene TRBV27, with TRBD2 as a possible D gene (6 bases). The germline gives CDR1 MNHEY, CDR2 SMNVEV (reference sequence). Between the trimmed V and J ends, which lost 5 bases and 0 bases, there was a span of 14 bases. The CDR3 is 15 residues long. The CDR3 loop is CASSLTGDFSYEQYF. In nucleotides, the CDR3 is TGTGCCAGCAGTCTTACTGGGGACTTCTCCTACGAGCAGTACTTC.

V usage is TRBV7-3 and J usage is TRBJ2-3; no clear D gene. Between the trimmed V and J ends, which lost 4 bases and 0 bases, there was a span of 17 bases. This CDR3 comprises 17 residues. Germline V gene data show CDR1 as SGHTA and CDR2 as FQGTGA. The CDR3 reads CASSSQGPLTSTDTQYF. The CDR3 DNA reads as TGTGCCAGCAGCTCACAAGGACCCCTAACTAGCACAGATACGCAGTATTTT.

V usage is TRBV25-1 and J usage is TRBJ2-2; the D is unclear. Trimming cost V 4 bases and J 5 bases, with 11 bases left between them. Germline CDR1 and CDR2: MGHDK and SYGVNS. The CDR3 is made up of 14 amino acids. This CDR3 is CASSGPTITGELFF. The CDR3 DNA sequence: TGTGCCAGCAGTGGGCCGACAATAACCGGGGAGCTGTTTTTT. Full variable domain (outside the CDR3, taken from reference TRBV25-1 and TRBJ2-2): EADIYQTPRYLVIGTGKKITLECSQTMGHDKMYWYQQDPGMELHLIHYSYGVNSTEKGDLSSESTVSRIRTEHFPLTLESARPSHTSQYLCASSGPTITGELFFGEGSRLTVL.

The V call is TRBV29-1, the J call TRBJ1-1; D is ambiguous. CDR3 length equals 10 residues. The germline V and J ends were trimmed by 4 bases and 7 bases, with 7 bases remaining between them. Germline CDR1 is SQVTM and CDR2 is ANQGSEA. In DNA, the CDR3 is TGCAGCGTTGCACGGTATGAAGCTTTCTTT. Encoded protein: CSVARYEAFF.